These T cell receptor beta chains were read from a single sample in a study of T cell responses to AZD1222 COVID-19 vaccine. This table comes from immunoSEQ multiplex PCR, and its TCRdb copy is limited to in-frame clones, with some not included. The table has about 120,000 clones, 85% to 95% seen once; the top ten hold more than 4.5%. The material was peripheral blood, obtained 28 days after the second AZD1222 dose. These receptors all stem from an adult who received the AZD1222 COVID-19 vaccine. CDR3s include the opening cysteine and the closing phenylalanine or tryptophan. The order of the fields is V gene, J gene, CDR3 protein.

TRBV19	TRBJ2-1	CASSIVSAFGAGFSNEQFF
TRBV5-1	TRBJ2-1	CASSLGTSGEQFF
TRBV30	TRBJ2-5	CAWSPHPVGTQYF
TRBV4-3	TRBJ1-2	CASSQESGTGVGYTF
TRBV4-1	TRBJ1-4	CASSQARPGEEKLFF
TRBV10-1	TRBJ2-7	CASSESGRVLQYF
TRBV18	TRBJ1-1	CASSPVENTEAFF
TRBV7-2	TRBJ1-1	CASSSKMNTEAFF
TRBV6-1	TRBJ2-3	CASSEALGSTDTQYF
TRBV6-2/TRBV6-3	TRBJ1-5	CASSNPNQPQHF
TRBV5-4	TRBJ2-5	CASSQRGQEAETQYF
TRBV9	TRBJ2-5	CASSVDWTSGQETQYF
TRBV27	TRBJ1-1	CASSSLTVGAEAFF
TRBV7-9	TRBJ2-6	CASSLETGQESGANVLTF
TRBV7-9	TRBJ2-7	CASSLEQGAGHEQYF
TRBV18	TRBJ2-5	CASSPDRGLQETQYF
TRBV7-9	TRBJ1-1	CASSRGQGGTEAFF